This TCR beta chain was identified in a study of CD8 T cells in ankylosing spondylitis. Germline V gene data show CDR1 as DFQATT and CDR2 as SNEGSKA (reference sequence). The CDR3 is made up of 17 amino acids. This clonotype was found once. The antigen is unknown. A read error may produce the germline difference seen at one junction end. MiXCR, run by TCRdb on the 5' RACE reads, gives a single entry per CDR3 protein. The repertoire has roughly 700,000 distinct CDR3 sequences, around 17% of them found once; the top ten carry under 20%. Notes on the study in general: Significant enrichment of disease-linked clones was reportedly seen in matched ankylosing spondylitis synovial fluid. Ankylosing spondylitis blood appeared to carry a characteristic TCR beta motif of several highly homologous variants. Reactive arthritis synovial fluid and blood were previously reported to contain some motif variants.

The V call is TRBV20-1, the J call TRBJ2-5, with TRBD2 matching 7 bases. The specimen was blood, either unsorted or a sorted T cell fraction (not recorded which). The receptor's source is a male donor with ankylosing spondylitis. The DNA for the CDR3 is TGCTGTGCTAGGGGTCAAGCGAGGGTCGGGGGGCAAGAGACCCAGTACTTC. Its translation is CCARGQARVGGQETQYF.